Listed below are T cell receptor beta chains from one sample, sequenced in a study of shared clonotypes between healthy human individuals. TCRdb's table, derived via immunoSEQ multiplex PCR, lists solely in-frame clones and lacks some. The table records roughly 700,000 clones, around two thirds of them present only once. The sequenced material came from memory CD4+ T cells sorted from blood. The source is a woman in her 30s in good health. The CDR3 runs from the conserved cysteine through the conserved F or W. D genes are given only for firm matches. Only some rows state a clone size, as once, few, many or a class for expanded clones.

CDR3aa: CASSQETGGTRTQYF
CDR3nt: TGCGCCAGCAGCCAAGAGACAGGGGGCACGCGTACGCAGTATTTT
j_gene: TRBJ2-3
d_gene: TRBD1
abundance: -
v_gene: TRBV4-1

CDR3aa: CASSEFAQGIATNEKLFF
CDR3nt: TGCGCCAGCAGTGAGTTTGCGCAGGGGATCGCAACTAATGAAAAACTGTTTTTT
j_gene: TRBJ1-4
d_gene: -
abundance: -
v_gene: TRBV10-2

CDR3aa: CASSGAGLGSGELFF
CDR3nt: TGTGCCAGCAGTGGTGCGGGACTAGGGTCCGGGGAGCTGTTTTTT
j_gene: TRBJ2-2
d_gene: TRBD2
abundance: -
v_gene: TRBV2

CDR3aa: CASSFTGSQPQHF
CDR3nt: TGTGCCAGCAGCTTCACAGGGAGCCAGCCCCAGCATTTT
j_gene: TRBJ1-5
d_gene: -
abundance: -
v_gene: TRBV7-2

CDR3aa: CASSPRTEDDTQYF
CDR3nt: TGTGCCAGCTCACCAAGGACGGAGGATGATACGCAGTATTTT
j_gene: TRBJ2-3
d_gene: -
abundance: -
v_gene: TRBV18

CDR3aa: CASVVSAGGAGNTIYF
CDR3nt: TGTGCCAGTGTGGTATCAGCAGGGGGCGCTGGAAACACCATATATTTT
j_gene: TRBJ1-3
d_gene: TRBD1
abundance: few
v_gene: TRBV28

CDR3aa: CASSPGGDPDYEQYF
CDR3nt: TGTGCCAGCAGTCCTGGCGGGGACCCCGACTACGAGCAGTACTTC
j_gene: TRBJ2-7
d_gene: -
abundance: -
v_gene: TRBV28

CDR3aa: CASSQSGKTYGYTF
CDR3nt: TGTGCCAGCAGCCAATCTGGAAAGACCTATGGCTACACCTTC
j_gene: TRBJ1-2
d_gene: -
abundance: -
v_gene: TRBV14

CDR3aa: CASSLSDLDEKLFF
CDR3nt: TGCGCCAGCAGCTTATCGGATCTGGATGAAAAACTGTTTTTT
j_gene: TRBJ1-4
d_gene: -
abundance: few
v_gene: TRBV5-1

CDR3aa: CASSGRGLGNTEAFF
CDR3nt: TGTGCCAGCAGCGGCAGGGGGCTGGGGAACACTGAAGCTTTCTTT
j_gene: TRBJ1-1
d_gene: TRBD1
abundance: -
v_gene: TRBV5-6

CDR3aa: CATRDPRSPGTSYEQYF
CDR3nt: TGTGCCACCCGGGACCCCAGGAGCCCAGGCACCTCCTACGAGCAGTACTTC
j_gene: TRBJ2-7
d_gene: -
abundance: -
v_gene: TRBV10-3

CDR3aa: CASSLALGQGVGDYDTDTQYF
CDR3nt: TGCGCCAGCAGCTTGGCTTTGGGACAGGGGGTGGGTGACTACGACACAGATACGCAGTATTTT
j_gene: TRBJ2-3
d_gene: TRBD1
abundance: -
v_gene: TRBV5-1

CDR3aa: CASRLQGSEKLFF
CDR3nt: TGTGCCAGCAGGCTACAGGGATCCGAAAAACTGTTTTTT
j_gene: TRBJ1-4
d_gene: -
abundance: once
v_gene: TRBV6-5

CDR3aa: CARSGLATETQYF
CDR3nt: TGTGCCAGATCCGGACTAGCGACGGAGACCCAGTACTTC
j_gene: TRBJ2-5
d_gene: TRBD2
abundance: -
v_gene: TRBV2

CDR3aa: CASSSGRVPEAFF
CDR3nt: TGTGCCAGCAGCTCCGGCAGGGTCCCTGAAGCTTTCTTT
j_gene: TRBJ1-1
d_gene: -
abundance: few
v_gene: TRBV7-8

CDR3aa: CASSEMNYEQYF
CDR3nt: TGTGCCAGCAGTGAAATGAACTACGAGCAGTACTTC
j_gene: TRBJ2-7
d_gene: -
abundance: -
v_gene: TRBV2

CDR3aa: CASIGGAGAVDTQYF
CDR3nt: TGTGCCAGCATAGGAGGGGCGGGAGCGGTAGATACGCAGTATTTT
j_gene: TRBJ2-3
d_gene: TRBD2
abundance: -
v_gene: TRBV28

CDR3aa: CASRERGTDTQYF
CDR3nt: TGTGCCAGCAGGGAGCGGGGAACAGATACGCAGTATTTT
j_gene: TRBJ2-3
d_gene: TRBD2
abundance: -
v_gene: TRBV6-6

CDR3aa: CASRDRGLSYEQYF
CDR3nt: TGTGCCAGTCGGGACAGGGGCTTATCCTACGAGCAGTACTTC
j_gene: TRBJ2-7
d_gene: TRBD1
abundance: -
v_gene: TRBV19

CDR3aa: CASSYFRDTEAFF
CDR3nt: TGTGCCAGCAGTTACTTCCGGGACACTGAAGCTTTCTTT
j_gene: TRBJ1-1
d_gene: -
abundance: once
v_gene: TRBV6-5

CDR3aa: CASSFLGQGADTQYF
CDR3nt: TGTGCCAGCAGCTTCTTAGGACAGGGGGCAGATACGCAGTATTTT
j_gene: TRBJ2-3
d_gene: TRBD1
abundance: -
v_gene: TRBV7-3

CDR3aa: CASSEIVTGRLYEQYF
CDR3nt: TGTGCCAGCAGTGAAATTGTAACAGGGAGACTCTACGAGCAGTACTTC
j_gene: TRBJ2-7
d_gene: -
abundance: -
v_gene: TRBV25-1

CDR3aa: CASSYGLGEEGKLFF
CDR3nt: TGTGCCAGCAGTTACGGGTTGGGGGAGGAGGGAAAACTGTTTTTT
j_gene: TRBJ1-4
d_gene: -
abundance: -
v_gene: TRBV6-6

CDR3aa: CASSLVGSGNTIYF
CDR3nt: TGTGCCAGCAGCTTGGTAGGATCTGGAAACACCATATATTTT
j_gene: TRBJ1-3
d_gene: -
abundance: -
v_gene: TRBV5-4

CDR3aa: CASSFSSRPSTDTQYF
CDR3nt: TGTGCCAGCAGCTTTTCTAGCCGCCCTAGCACAGATACGCAGTATTTT
j_gene: TRBJ2-3
d_gene: -
abundance: few
v_gene: TRBV7-2

CDR3aa: CASSTARQGAGGYTF
CDR3nt: TGTGCCAGCAGTACAGCCCGACAGGGGGCGGGGGGCTACACCTTC
j_gene: TRBJ1-2
d_gene: TRBD1
abundance: -
v_gene: TRBV28

CDR3aa: CASSPFKGPHEQYF
CDR3nt: TGTGCCAGCAGCCCCTTTAAAGGGCCCCACGAGCAGTACTTC
j_gene: TRBJ2-7
d_gene: -
abundance: -
v_gene: TRBV28

CDR3aa: CAISRDRGRGEQFF
CDR3nt: TGTGCCATCAGCCGGGACAGGGGGCGAGGTGAGCAGTTCTTC
j_gene: TRBJ2-1
d_gene: TRBD1
abundance: few
v_gene: TRBV28

CDR3aa: CASSFSGQPQHF
CDR3nt: TGTGCCAGCAGTTTCTCGGGACAGCCCCAGCATTTT
j_gene: TRBJ1-5
d_gene: -
abundance: -
v_gene: TRBV28

CDR3aa: CSVAPRLERNEQFF
CDR3nt: TGCAGCGTTGCTCCGAGACTAGAGCGAAATGAGCAGTTCTTC
j_gene: TRBJ2-1
d_gene: -
abundance: once
v_gene: TRBV29-1

CDR3aa: CASSRRRGLASDTQYF
CDR3nt: TGTGCCAGCAGCCGCCGACGGGGACTAGCCTCGGATACGCAGTATTTT
j_gene: TRBJ2-3
d_gene: TRBD2
abundance: many
v_gene: TRBV11-2

CDR3aa: CASSLSPGLAGNTGELFF
CDR3nt: TGTGCCAGCAGTTTATCCCCGGGACTAGCGGGAAACACCGGGGAGCTGTTTTTT
j_gene: TRBJ2-2
d_gene: TRBD2
abundance: -
v_gene: TRBV27

CDR3aa: CASSLGIGRDSEQYF
CDR3nt: TGTGCCAGCAGCTTAGGAATCGGGAGGGACAGCGAGCAGTACTTC
j_gene: TRBJ2-7
d_gene: -
abundance: -
v_gene: TRBV7-2

CDR3aa: CASSFGGPQETQYF
CDR3nt: TGTGCCAGCAGCTTTGGGGGTCCACAAGAGACCCAGTACTTC
j_gene: TRBJ2-5
d_gene: -
abundance: -
v_gene: TRBV5-4

CDR3aa: CASSFGTGGVGAFF
CDR3nt: TGCGCCAGCAGCTTTGGGACAGGGGGCGTTGGAGCTTTCTTT
j_gene: TRBJ1-1
d_gene: TRBD1
abundance: -
v_gene: TRBV5-1

CDR3aa: CASSQQTSGRSFSYEQYF
CDR3nt: TGCGCCAGCAGCCAACAAACTAGCGGGAGGTCCTTCTCCTACGAGCAGTACTTC
j_gene: TRBJ2-7
d_gene: TRBD2
abundance: -
v_gene: TRBV4-1

CDR3aa: CASSSQEVETQYF
CDR3nt: TGTGCCAGCAGTTCACAGGAAGTGGAGACCCAGTACTTC
j_gene: TRBJ2-5
d_gene: -
abundance: -
v_gene: TRBV28

CDR3aa: CASSFGSSYNEQFF
CDR3nt: TGTGCCAGCAGCTTTGGAAGCTCCTACAATGAGCAGTTCTTC
j_gene: TRBJ2-1
d_gene: -
abundance: -
v_gene: TRBV7-2

CDR3aa: CAWSPGGRYEQYF
CDR3nt: TGTGCCTGGAGTCCGGGGGGGAGATACGAGCAGTACTTC
j_gene: TRBJ2-7
d_gene: TRBD2
abundance: -
v_gene: TRBV30

CDR3aa: CASSLVSGNYGYTF
CDR3nt: TGTGCCAGCAGCTTAGTTTCAGGGAACTATGGCTACACCTTC
j_gene: TRBJ1-2
d_gene: -
abundance: -
v_gene: TRBV7-2

CDR3aa: CASSSDRGATNEKLFF
CDR3nt: TGTGCCAGCAGTTCGGACAGGGGGGCAACTAATGAAAAACTGTTTTTT
j_gene: TRBJ1-4
d_gene: TRBD1
abundance: once
v_gene: TRBV28

CDR3aa: CASRAVSDRNTEAFF
CDR3nt: TGCGCCAGCCGGGCCGTTTCGGACAGGAACACTGAAGCTTTCTTT
j_gene: TRBJ1-1
d_gene: -
abundance: few
v_gene: TRBV5-1

CDR3aa: CASSSLPGQTNTGELFF
CDR3nt: TGTGCCAGCAGTTCATTACCGGGACAGACGAACACCGGGGAGCTGTTTTTT
j_gene: TRBJ2-2
d_gene: TRBD1
abundance: once
v_gene: TRBV27

CDR3aa: CASSIGQGTLTDTQYF
CDR3nt: TGCGCCAGCAGCATAGGACAGGGAACCCTGACGGATACGCAGTATTTT
j_gene: TRBJ2-3
d_gene: TRBD1
abundance: few
v_gene: TRBV5-1

CDR3aa: CAWIRQGNLIRNTIYF
CDR3nt: TGTGCCTGGATCAGACAGGGCAACCTGATCCGAAACACCATATATTTT
j_gene: TRBJ1-3
d_gene: TRBD1
abundance: few
v_gene: TRBV30

CDR3aa: CASSEDPSNTEAFF
CDR3nt: TGCGCCAGCAGTGAGGACCCCTCGAACACTGAAGCTTTCTTT
j_gene: TRBJ1-1
d_gene: -
abundance: -
v_gene: TRBV10-1

CDR3aa: CASSLQVGARGYTF
CDR3nt: TGTGCCAGCAGCTTGCAGGTGGGGGCTCGGGGCTACACCTTC
j_gene: TRBJ1-2
d_gene: -
abundance: -
v_gene: TRBV5-4

CDR3aa: CASSLAVAGAGEQYF
CDR3nt: TGCGCCAGCAGCTTGGCAGTAGCGGGAGCCGGCGAGCAGTACTTC
j_gene: TRBJ2-7
d_gene: TRBD2
abundance: -
v_gene: TRBV5-1

CDR3aa: CASSEGGRGGKNIQYF
CDR3nt: TGTGCCAGCAGTGAGGGAGGAAGGGGAGGCAAAAACATTCAGTACTTC
j_gene: TRBJ2-4
d_gene: -
abundance: few
v_gene: TRBV2

CDR3aa: CASSLAANTGELFF
CDR3nt: TGCGCCAGCAGCTTAGCGGCGAACACCGGGGAGCTGTTTTTT
j_gene: TRBJ2-2
d_gene: -
abundance: once
v_gene: TRBV10-1

CDR3aa: CASSLSLAVISYNEQFF
CDR3nt: TGTGCCAGCAGTTTATCACTAGCGGTCATCTCCTACAATGAGCAGTTCTTC
j_gene: TRBJ2-1
d_gene: TRBD2
abundance: -
v_gene: TRBV27

CDR3aa: CASRPRQGAAGEQYF
CDR3nt: TGTGCCAGCAGGCCTAGACAGGGGGCGGCTGGAGAGCAGTACTTC
j_gene: TRBJ2-7
d_gene: TRBD1
abundance: -
v_gene: TRBV27

CDR3aa: CASSSPGPSYEQYF
CDR3nt: TGTGCCAGCAGCAGCCCGGGCCCTTCCTACGAGCAGTACTTC
j_gene: TRBJ2-7
d_gene: -
abundance: -
v_gene: TRBV5-6

CDR3aa: CASRGTRRGSNQPQHF
CDR3nt: TGTGCCAGCAGAGGGACCCGGAGGGGGAGCAATCAGCCCCAGCATTTT
j_gene: TRBJ1-5
d_gene: -
abundance: -
v_gene: TRBV28

CDR3aa: CASRGWSGRADTQYF
CDR3nt: TGTGCCAGTAGGGGATGGAGCGGGAGGGCAGATACGCAGTATTTT
j_gene: TRBJ2-3
d_gene: TRBD2
abundance: -
v_gene: TRBV19

CDR3aa: CASSLEGGSSYNEQFF
CDR3nt: TGTGCCAGCAGCTTAGAGGGCGGGAGCTCCTACAATGAGCAGTTCTTC
j_gene: TRBJ2-1
d_gene: TRBD2
abundance: many
v_gene: TRBV11-2

CDR3aa: CASTVRGDYGYTF
CDR3nt: TGTGCCAGCACTGTACGGGGGGACTATGGCTACACCTTC
j_gene: TRBJ1-2
d_gene: -
abundance: -
v_gene: TRBV2